The 32 T cell receptor beta chains presented below share a single source sample, sequenced in a study of beta chain features in type 1 diabetes. Every bit of the isolated RNA underwent reverse transcription, so sequencing read expressed TCRB transcripts. Generated by immunoSEQ multiplex PCR, the TCRdb table keeps only in-frame clones and is missing some. The table has hundreds of thousands of clones, 15% to 18% seen once. The sample taken for sequencing was naive CD4+ T cells from blood. The receptors originated from a man between 18 and 29 years old in good health.

In its sample, this clone was seen a few times. The genes are TRBV29-1 and TRBJ1-1, with a possible D match to TRBD1 (6 bases). The germline V gene has CDR1 SQVTM and CDR2 ANQGSEA. The CDR3 totals 13 residues. V was shortened by 6 bases and J by 7 bases, with 18 bases between the two germline ends. CDR3 in amino acids: CSVSRGTRVEAFF. CDR3 in DNA: TGCAGCGTGAGTCGGGGGACAAGGGTTGAAGCTTTCTTT.

The gene calls are TRBV29-1 and TRBJ1-2; the D gene is possibly TRBD1 (5 bases). This CDR3 region has 13 residues. Germline loops: CDR1 SQVTM, CDR2 ANQGSEA. The V end was cut by 7 bases, the J end by 10 bases, with 22 bases between. CDR3 in DNA: TGCAGCGCCGGCGGAGGGGAGTTGTCGGTCTACACCTTC. As protein: CSAGGGELSVYTF.

For this clone: The same CDR3 can be traced to other DNA sequences in this sample. The chain recombines TRBV18 with TRBJ2-5; possible D gene TRBD1, 6 bases. Looked up from germline, CDR1 is KGHSH and CDR2 is LQKENI. V was cut by 6 bases and J by 4 bases, with 15 bases left in between. CDR3 size: 14 residues. For the CDR3, the DNA is TGTGCCAGCTCCCCGCCGAGCAGGGGAGAGACCCAGTACTTC. It is translated as CASSPPSRGETQYF.

The J gene is TRBJ2-2, the V gene TRBV5-4, with D uncertain. The length of the CDR3 is 13 residues. Germline V gene data show CDR1 as SGHNT and CDR2 as YYREEE (reference sequence). V lost 0 bases and J lost 9, with 9 bases in between. CDR3 sequence reads: CASSLGNSWELFF. Written as DNA, the CDR3 is TGTGCCAGCAGCTTGGGCAATAGTTGGGAGCTGTTTTTT. Together with reference TRBV5-4 and TRBJ2-2, the CDR3 gives the full variable domain: ETGVTQSPTHLIKTRGQQVTLRCSSQSGHNTVSWYQQALGQGPQFIFQYYREEENGRGNFPPRFSGLQFPNYSSELNVNALELDDSALYLCASSLGNSWELFFGEGSRLTVL.

In this sample, this clone turned up a few times. The chain joins TRBV18 to TRBJ1-2; D remains ambiguous. This CDR3 comprises 14 residues. CDR1 KGHSH and CDR2 LQKENI come from the germline V gene. V lost 3 bases and J lost 2, with 10 bases in between. CDR3 loop: CASSPSMDNYGYTF. The CDR3 bases are TGTGCCAGCTCACCGAGTATGGACAACTATGGCTACACCTTC.

The V and J genes are TRBV7-2 and TRBJ2-7, with no clear D. CDR3 length: 12 amino acids. Germline values: CDR1 SGHTA, CDR2 FQGNSA. Deletions cut 1 base from V and 5 bases from J, with 6 bases between. The CDR3 region is CASSLVINEQYF. DNA of the CDR3: TGTGCCAGCAGCTTAGTTATAAACGAGCAGTACTTC.

This clone was seen a handful of times. The chain carries TRBV7-9 and TRBJ2-7; 14 bases map to TRBD2. This CDR3 has 16 amino acids. Trimming at V came to 2 bases and at J to 7 bases, leaving 7 bases not matched to a gene. Germline-derived CDR1 and CDR2 are SEHNR and FQNEAQ (reference sequence). This CDR3 reads CASSLPGLAGAGEQYF. The CDR3 DNA is TGTGCCAGCAGCTTACCGGGACTAGCGGGGGCAGGGGAGCAGTACTTC. Full variable domain (remainder filled in from reference TRBV7-9 and TRBJ2-7): DTGVSQNPRHKITKRGQNVTFRCDPISEHNRLYWYRQTLGQGPEFLTYFQNEAQLEKSRLLSDRFSAERPKGSFSTLEIQRTEQGDSAMYLCASSLPGLAGAGEQYFGPGTRLTVT.

This clone was observed a handful of times. The same CDR3 can be traced to other DNA sequences in this sample. The chain is built from TRBV18 and TRBJ2-1; D is ambiguous. The V gene lost 3 bases and the J gene lost 7 bases, with 10 bases spanning the gap. The CDR3 runs to 13 residues. Germline lookup yields CDR1 KGHSH and CDR2 LQKENI. This CDR3 reads CASSPGRINEQFF. In nucleotides, the CDR3 is TGTGCCAGCTCACCCGGACGGATTAATGAGCAGTTCTTC.

The chain employs TRBV6-1 and TRBJ1-1; 8 nucleotides align to TRBD1. Germline V CDR1 and CDR2: MNHNS, SASEGT. The CDR3 has 15 amino acids. The junction had 16 bases not matched to a gene; V was cut back by 10 bases and J by 6 bases. CDR3 region: CAIRTGSFGLPEAFF. In nucleotides, the CDR3 is TGTGCCATACGGACAGGGTCTTTCGGTCTACCTGAAGCTTTCTTT.

Details on this clone: Relative to the germline gene, one junction end is altered; a read error may explain this. This rearrangement joins TRBV2 to TRBJ1-1; 7 bases are a match to TRBD1. CDR3 length: 13 residues. The germline V gene encodes CDR1 SNHLY and CDR2 FYNNEI. The CDR3 coding sequence is TGTGCCAGCACTGAAGAACAGGGGTCTGAAGCTTTCTTT. This codes for CASTEEQGSEAFF.

The V gene is TRBV7-3, the J gene TRBJ2-2; D may be TRBD1 (6 bases). V lost 5 bases and J lost 1, with 11 bases in between. The length of the CDR3 is 15 residues. The germline CDR1 and CDR2 sequences are SGHTA and FQGTGA. CDR3 residues: CASSPTTGNTGELFF. As DNA, the CDR3 is TGTGCCAGCAGCCCCACGACAGGGAACACCGGGGAGCTGTTTTTT.

The rearrangement uses TRBV4-2 and TRBJ2-7; TRBD1 aligns across 7 bases. Trimming at V came to 0 bases and at J to 2 bases, leaving 7 bases not matched to a gene. Germline V CDR1 and CDR2: LGHNA, YNFKEQ. This CDR3 has 16 residues. CDR3 sequence reads: CASSQDPTGNTYEQYF. CDR3 in DNA: TGTGCCAGCAGCCAAGACCCGACAGGGAATACCTACGAGCAGTACTTC.

V gene TRBV4-2 combines with J gene TRBJ2-2; no reliable D call. The CDR3 consists of 14 residues. Trimming removed 1 base from V and 6 bases from J, with 9 bases in between. Germline lookup yields CDR1 LGHNA and CDR2 YNFKEQ. This CDR3 reads CASSQAEIPGELFF. The CDR3 DNA is TGTGCCAGCAGCCAAGCTGAGATCCCCGGGGAGCTGTTTTTT.

This clone was found many times. The chain is built from TRBV21-1 and TRBJ2-2; TRBD2, the table's D call, lacks a check against the DNA. TRBV21-1 is a pseudogene locus. The CDR3 runs 14 residues. The CDR3 protein is CASSKAPPGEELFF. As DNA, the CDR3 is TGTGCCAGCAGCAAAGCGCCACCGGGAGAGGAGCTGTTTTTT.

A few counts support this clone. V usage is TRBV28 and J usage is TRBJ1-1, with D possibly TRBD1 on 6 matching bases. CDR3 length: 13 amino acids. Trimming pared 7 bases from V and 2 bases from J, leaving 11 bases between. Per germline, CDR1 MDHEN and CDR2 SYDVKM. The CDR3, as DNA: TGTGCCAGCACGAGGACAGAAAACACTGAAGCTTTCTTT. Encoded protein: CASTRTENTEAFF.

The sample holds a few counts of this clone. Other DNA variants within this sample encode the same CDR3. V usage is TRBV7-2 and J usage is TRBJ2-7; no clear D gene. CDR3 length: 12 residues. The V end lost 2 bases, the J end lost 6 bases, and 8 bases lay between the germline ends. Per germline, CDR1 SGHTA and CDR2 FQGNSA. In DNA, the CDR3 is TGTGCCAGCAGCTTATCGAGGCGCGAGCAGTACTTC. This codes for CASSLSRREQYF.

This clone was recorded a few times. The rearrangement links TRBV2 to TRBJ2-1; TRBD1 is a possible D gene (6 bases). V lost 8 bases to trimming and J lost 7 bases, with 9 bases between them. In germline, CDR1 is SNHLY, CDR2 FYNNEI. The CDR3 runs 11 residues. The CDR3 is CASLGTNEQFF. DNA for the CDR3: TGTGCCAGCCTCGGGACAAATGAGCAGTTCTTC. The entire variable domain, with the rest obtained from reference TRBV2 and TRBJ2-1, is as follows: EPEVTQTPSHQVTQMGQEVILRCVPISNHLYFYWYRQILGQKVEFLVSFYNNEISEKSEIFDDQFSVERPDGSNFTLKIRSTKLEDSAMYFCASLGTNEQFFGPGTRLTVL.

The chain links TRBV14 to TRBJ1-2; no firm D call. Germline CDR1 SGHDN, CDR2 FVKESK. The CDR3 totals 13 residues. Deletions cut 0 bases from V and 8 bases from J, with 10 bases between. CDR3 region: CASSQEPRMGYTF. DNA for the CDR3: TGTGCCAGCAGCCAAGAACCCCGGATGGGCTACACCTTC.

V and J are TRBV27 and TRBJ1-1; perhaps TRBD1 as D (6 bases). V gave up 7 bases and J gave up 3 bases, with 12 bases separating them. Germline V CDR1 and CDR2: MNHEY, SMNVEV (reference sequence). The CDR3 consists of 13 residues. Here the CDR3 reads CASTRTGYTEAFF. CDR3 nucleotides: TGTGCCAGCACCCGAACAGGGTACACTGAAGCTTTCTTT.

V and J are TRBV30 and TRBJ2-1, with D unclear. The CDR3 runs 14 residues. Germline loops: CDR1 GTSNPN, CDR2 SVGIG (reference sequence). V gave up 0 bases and J gave up 5 bases, with 11 bases separating them. CDR3 coding DNA: TGTGCCTGGAGTGTAGCCCAGGTCAACAATGAGCAGTTCTTC. It encodes CAWSVAQVNNEQFF. Looking up the rest from reference TRBV30 and TRBJ2-1 gives the full variable domain: SQTIHQWPATLVQPVGSPLSLECTVEGTSNPNLYWYRQAAGRGLQLLFYSVGIGQISSEVPQNLSASRPQDRQFILSSKKLLLSDSGFYLCAWSVAQVNNEQFFGPGTRLTVL.

This clone was picked up a small number of times. The gene calls are TRBV7-9 and TRBJ2-3; D not certain. Germline V gene sequence: CDR1 SEHNR, CDR2 FQNEAQ (reference sequence). This CDR3 spans 13 amino acids. The germline V and J ends were trimmed by 4 bases and 1 base, with 6 bases remaining between them. The CDR3 region is CASSSLGTDTQYF. DNA for the CDR3: TGTGCCAGCAGCTCCCTGGGCACAGATACGCAGTATTTT.

In its sample, this clone was seen a few times. This sequence joins TRBV5-1 and TRBJ1-5, with 9 positions matching TRBD1. The CDR3 is 18 amino acids. Losses at the gene ends were 0 bases for V and 4 bases for J; bases not matched to a gene: 11. Germline loops: CDR1 SGHRS, CDR2 YFSETQ. DNA of the CDR3: TGCGCCAGCAGCTTGGATCCCCAAGGACAGGGGATAAATCAGCCCCAGCATTTT. Translation: CASSLDPQGQGINQPQHF.

This clone was detected only a few times. This chain connects TRBV9 to TRBJ1-2; 10 bases map to TRBD1. After removal of 3 bases from V and 5 bases from J, the junction contained 7 bases not matched to a gene. This CDR3 contains 15 residues. The germline gives CDR1 SGDLS, CDR2 YYNGEE. The CDR3 DNA is TGTGCCAGCAGCGACCAAGACAGGGGGCTGTATGGCTACACCTTC. Its translation is CASSDQDRGLYGYTF.

The chain combines TRBV5-4 with TRBJ1-2, with TRBD1 matching over 9 bases. Trimming cost V 4 bases and J 5 bases; bases outside gene matches: 9. The germline V gene has CDR1 SGHNT and CDR2 YYREEE (reference sequence). The CDR3 sequence is 15 residues long. This CDR3 reads CASSLGTGRAYGYTF. DNA for the CDR3: TGTGCCAGCAGCCTTGGGACAGGGAGGGCTTATGGCTACACCTTC.

This clone was seen more than once but under ten times. This same CDR3 is encoded by further DNA sequences in the sample. The V and J genes are TRBV9 and TRBJ1-5; D remains ambiguous. The V gene's germline CDR1 is SGDLS and CDR2 YYNGEE. The V end lost 0 bases, the J end lost 0 bases, and 7 bases lay between the germline ends. This CDR3 region has 15 residues. CDR3 bases: TGTGCCAGCAGCGTAGGCCCGAATAGCAATCAGCCCCAGCATTTT. Its protein product is CASSVGPNSNQPQHF.

V gene TRBV6-6 combines with J gene TRBJ2-3; TRBD2 might be the D (5 bases). The CDR3 has 14 amino acids. The V end lost 4 bases, the J end lost 4 bases, and 12 bases lay between the germline ends. Per the germline V gene, CDR1 is MNHNY and CDR2 is SVGAGI (reference sequence). The CDR3 spells CASSSSSGADTQYF. The CDR3 DNA reads TGTGCCAGCAGTTCGTCATCCGGGGCAGATACGCAGTATTTT.

This clone was seen only a few times. The chain couples TRBV28 to TRBJ2-5, with unresolved D. The germline CDR1 and CDR2 sequences are MDHEN and SYDVKM. V shed 8 bases and J shed 1 base, with 14 bases lying between them. The CDR3 is 14 amino acids. The CDR3 sequence is CASATPAIQETQYF. For the CDR3, the DNA is TGTGCCAGCGCCACCCCGGCGATCCAAGAGACCCAGTACTTC.

This clone came up a few times. Other nucleotide sequences from this sample produce the same CDR3. This chain joins TRBV28 and TRBJ1-5; D might be TRBD1 (5 bases). V lost 4 bases and J 3 bases, leaving 10 bases between the germline ends. The CDR3 has 14 amino acids. CDR1 is MDHEN and CDR2 is SYDVKM in the germline V gene. The CDR3 loop is CASSSGGSNQPQHF. The CDR3 DNA reads as TGTGCCAGCAGTTCGGGGGGGTCCAATCAGCCCCAGCATTTT.

The chain has TRBV11-2 and TRBJ2-7; D ambiguous. The CDR3 totals 11 residues. CDR1 is SGHAT, CDR2 FQNNGV, per germline. The V end was cut by 4 bases, the J end by 2 bases, with 3 bases between. The CDR3 region is CASSSPYEQYF. The CDR3 bases are TGTGCCAGCAGCTCCCCCTACGAGCAGTACTTC.

Only a few counts were recorded for this clone. J is TRBJ2-7 and V is TRBV5-1, with 7 bases identical to TRBD2. This CDR3 has 14 amino acids. V trimming: 7 bases; J trimming: 5 bases; junction bases outside the gene matches: 12. CDR1 is SGHRS, CDR2 YFSETQ, per germline. DNA for the CDR3: TGCGCCAGCGGTCTCGGCGGGAGTTCCCACGAGCAGTACTTC. Its translation is CASGLGGSSHEQYF.

Of note for this clone: One end of the junction does not line up with germline, which may come from a read error. The chain couples TRBV6-6 to TRBJ2-5; the D is unclear. Germline CDR1 MNHNY, CDR2 SVGAGI (reference sequence). The CDR3 totals 11 residues. CDR3 in amino acids: CAISERETQYF. The CDR3 DNA sequence: TGTGCCATCAGTGAAAGAGAGACCCAGTACTTC.

This chain joins TRBV29-1 and TRBJ1-1; no firm D call. The CDR3 is 12 amino acids. In germline, CDR1 is SQVTM, CDR2 ANQGSEA. The ends were cut back, 8 bases at V and 1 base at J, with 11 bases in the middle. The CDR3 nucleotides are TGCAGCTTGAATGGAAGGAACACTGAAGCTTTCTTT. It yields the protein CSLNGRNTEAFF. Variable domain in full (rest from reference TRBV29-1 and TRBJ1-1): SAVISQKPSRDICQRGTSLTIQCQVDSQVTMMFWYRQQPGQSLTLIATANQGSEATYESGFVIDKFPISRPNLTFSTLTVSNMSPEDSSIYLCSLNGRNTEAFFGQGTRLTVV.